This entry describes one TCR beta chain. Sequencing was performed with immunoSEQ multiplex PCR; in TCRdb, only in-frame clones are kept and a portion is missing. Of 70,000 to 80,000 clones listed, about 90% are singletons. The record originates from a study of control samples from healthy donors and cancer patients. Sequencing was carried out using blood. The source is a woman aged 50 to 60 in good health.

This CDR3 is CASGGQGNTGELFF. The CDR3, as DNA: TGTGCCAGCGGGGGACAGGGCAACACCGGGGAGCTGTTTTTT. This sequence joins TRBV2 and TRBJ2-2, with TRBD1 matching 9 bases. Per germline, CDR1 SNHLY and CDR2 FYNNEI. V lost 8 bases and J lost 2; bases outside the gene matches: 3. The CDR3 totals 14 residues.